The source of this T cell receptor beta chain is a study of shared clonotypes between healthy human individuals. Study context: Per donor, CD8 memory used one plate, CD8 naive used two, CD4 memory used three and CD4 naive used three.

The CDR3 has 14 residues. V shed 6 bases and J 5 bases; nucleotides not matched to a gene: 7. Germline lookup yields CDR1 SGDLS and CDR2 YYNGEE. The assay was immunoSEQ multiplex PCR, and TCRdb's table has in-frame clones only and misses some. Among some 2 million clones, around 96% were seen once, and the ten largest hold roughly 1%. Naive CD8 isolation took CD45RO-negative cells positively selected for CCR7 and excluded terminally differentiated effector memory CD45RA+ cells. This clonotype originated in a man in his late teens or twenties in good health. The sequenced material came from naive CD8+ T cells sorted from blood. The chain combines TRBV9 with TRBJ2-1, with 8 bases lining up with TRBD2. The CDR3 DNA sequence: TGTGCCAGCACGGGGGGGCCAACCAACAATGAGCAGTTCTTC. Translated: CASTGGPTNNEQFF.